This TCR beta chain was sequenced during a study of blood T cell repertoires in COVID-19. Study summary: Samples representing acute and convalescent COVID-19 were sourced from the United States, Italy and Spain.

Germline V lookup: CDR1 MNHEY, CDR2 SVGAGI. V was trimmed by 6 bases and J by 0 bases, leaving 12 bases between them. The CDR3 spans 14 residues. Original handling: Scientists estimated how many nucleated cells there were by amplifying reference gene primers. Clones were sequenced by immunoSEQ multiplex PCR, and TCRdb holds only the in-frame ones, with some missing. V, J and clone size derive from that table, while D and trimming were established from the DNA sequence. The sample records over 95,000 clones, around 84% being singletons. Sequenced sample: peripheral blood. The receptor was isolated from a woman in her forties with acute or convalescent COVID-19. The rearrangement uses TRBV6-5 and TRBJ2-7; unclear D gene. The CDR3 DNA follows: TGTGCCAGCAGCCGAGCTACCCCCTCCTACGAGCAGTACTTC. Its translation: CASSRATPSYEQYF.